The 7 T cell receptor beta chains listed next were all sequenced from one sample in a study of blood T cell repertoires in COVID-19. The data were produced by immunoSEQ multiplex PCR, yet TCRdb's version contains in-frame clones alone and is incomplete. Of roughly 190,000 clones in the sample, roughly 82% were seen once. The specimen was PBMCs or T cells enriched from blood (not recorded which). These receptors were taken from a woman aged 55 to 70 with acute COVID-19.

The DNA for the CDR3 is TGTGCCAGTAGTTTCCTCGGGGCTGGGGGGTATGGCTACACCTTC. It codes for CASSFLGAGGYGYTF. The gene calls are TRBV19 and TRBJ1-2; possible D gene TRBD1, 5 bases. V dropped 5 bases and J dropped 5 bases, with 18 bases sitting between them. The CDR3 is 15 amino acids. Germline loops: CDR1 LNHDA, CDR2 SQIVND (reference sequence).

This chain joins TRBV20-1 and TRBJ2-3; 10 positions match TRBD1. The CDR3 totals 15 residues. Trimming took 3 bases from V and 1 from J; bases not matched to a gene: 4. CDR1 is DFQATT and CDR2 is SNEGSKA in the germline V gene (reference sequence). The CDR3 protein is CSASSGQGRTDTQYF. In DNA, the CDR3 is TGCAGTGCTAGTTCGGGACAGGGGCGCACAGATACGCAGTATTTT.

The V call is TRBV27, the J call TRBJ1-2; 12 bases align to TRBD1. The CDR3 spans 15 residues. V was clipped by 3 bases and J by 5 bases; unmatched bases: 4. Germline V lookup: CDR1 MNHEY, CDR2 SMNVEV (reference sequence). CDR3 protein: CASSLGQGARYGYTF. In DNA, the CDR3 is TGTGCCAGCAGTTTGGGACAGGGGGCGCGGTATGGCTACACCTTC.

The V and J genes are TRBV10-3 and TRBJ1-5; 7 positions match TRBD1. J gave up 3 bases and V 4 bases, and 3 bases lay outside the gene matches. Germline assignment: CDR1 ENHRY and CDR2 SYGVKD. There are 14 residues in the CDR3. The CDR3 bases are TGTGCCATCAGTGCCGACAGGGACAATCAGCCCCAGCATTTT. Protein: CAISADRDNQPQHF.

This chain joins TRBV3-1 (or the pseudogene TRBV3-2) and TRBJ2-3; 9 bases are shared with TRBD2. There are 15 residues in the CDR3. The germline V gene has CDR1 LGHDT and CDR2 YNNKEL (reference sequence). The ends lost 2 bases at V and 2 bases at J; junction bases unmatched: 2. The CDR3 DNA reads TGTGCCAGCAGCCAACTAGCGGGGCTCACAGATACGCAGTATTTT. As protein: CASSQLAGLTDTQYF.

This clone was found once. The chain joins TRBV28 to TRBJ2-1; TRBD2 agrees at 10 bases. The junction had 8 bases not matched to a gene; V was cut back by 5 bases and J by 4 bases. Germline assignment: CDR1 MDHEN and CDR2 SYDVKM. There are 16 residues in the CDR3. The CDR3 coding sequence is TGTGCCAGCAGTCCTCCTAGCGGGGGATTTTACAATGAGCAGTTCTTC. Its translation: CASSPPSGGFYNEQFF.

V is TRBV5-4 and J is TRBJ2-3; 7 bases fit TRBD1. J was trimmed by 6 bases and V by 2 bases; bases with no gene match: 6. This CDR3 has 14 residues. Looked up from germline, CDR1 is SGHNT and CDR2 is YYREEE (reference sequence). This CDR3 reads CASSFTGVGDTQYF. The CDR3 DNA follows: TGTGCCAGCAGCTTTACAGGGGTGGGCGATACGCAGTATTTT.